The entry below describes one T cell receptor beta chain. The record originates from a study of CD8+ T cells in alopecia areata. In 4 or 5 patients, CD4+ T cells were split by CD25+CD127- sorting. RNA extraction was followed by reverse transcription into cDNA, which acted as the sequencing template. Clones were read by immunoSEQ multiplex PCR, and TCRdb kept only the in-frame ones, dropping some. This sample has some 20,000 clones, with around 62% found just once. The sequence derives from a human donor with alopecia areata. The specimen sequenced was CD4+ Tregs sorted from blood.

CDR3 coding DNA: TGTGCCAGCCACACCGTCTCTGGGGCCAACGTCCTGACTTTC. As protein: CASHTVSGANVLTF. The chain carries TRBV7-9 and TRBJ2-6, with D unclear. V lost 8 bases and J 0 bases, leaving 8 bases between the germline ends. Germline values: CDR1 SEHNR, CDR2 FQNEAQ (reference sequence). The CDR3 has 14 residues.